This TCR beta chain stems from a study of OX40 agonist ivuxolimab in advanced cancers. For the study at large: Patients received intravenous ivuxolimab every 2 weeks at 0.01 to 10 mg/kg. Whole-study results and caveats: CD4+ and CD8+ blood T cells expanded clonally by week 6 at 0.1 to 3.0 mg/kg. The study did not work out the antigen specificity of the expanded peripheral T cells.

TCRdb's table, derived via immunoSEQ multiplex PCR, lists solely in-frame clones and lacks some. This table holds more than 50,000 clones, 82% found once. Losses at the gene ends were 4 bases for V and 0 bases for J; bases not matched to a gene: 8. The germline V gene encodes CDR1 SGHDN and CDR2 FVKESK. The CDR3 extends over 17 amino acids. Points on this clone: The antigen remains unidentified.

Autoimmune disease history or systemic immunosuppression was exclusionary. The V and J genes are TRBV14 and TRBJ2-3; 9 nucleotides align to TRBD2. Here the sequenced sample was CD4+ or CD8+ T cells sorted from blood, taken in a trial of the OX40 agonist ivuxolimab. The sequence was collected from an adult with an advanced solid tumor such as melanoma, head and neck, liver or kidney cancer. The CDR3 sequence is CASSPLRSGRSTDTQYF. The CDR3 bases are TGTGCCAGCAGCCCCTTACGCAGCGGGAGGAGCACAGATACGCAGTATTTT.